Shown below are 31 T cell receptor beta chains from a single sample sequenced in a study of T cell repertoires in cytomegalovirus infection. Antigen specificity for these receptors is unknown. From the reads, TCRdb called clonotypes with MiXCR, one entry per CDR3 protein. The table shows hundreds of thousands of distinct CDR3 sequences, with about 31% occurring only once. The starting material was cultured CD8+ T cells from PBMCs, obtained from culture after CMV antigen stimulation. Receptor source: a human donor in good health (CMV status not recorded). Some clones in this sample may be carry-over from other donors' samples.

This clonotype was recorded a few times. The chain couples TRBV2 to TRBJ1-3; D is ambiguous. Germline V lookup: CDR1 SNHLY, CDR2 FYNNEI. V was shortened by 4 bases and J by 3 bases, with 10 bases between the two germline ends. This CDR3 is 14 amino acids long. CDR3 loop: CASSGDFIGNTIYF. The CDR3 nucleotides read TGTGCCAGCAGTGGCGACTTCATTGGAAACACCATATATTTT.

The chain has TRBV9 and TRBJ2-2, with 7 bases aligning to TRBD1. V was clipped by 3 bases and J by 7 bases; unmatched bases: 6. Germline V gene data show CDR1 as SGDLS and CDR2 as YYNGEE. CDR3 size: 14 residues. DNA of the CDR3: TGTGCCAGCAGCGGACAGGGATTAGTCGGGGAGCTGTTTTTT. Encoded protein: CASSGQGLVGELFF.

To note about this clonotype: This sequence may be a read error, since a much larger clone differs from it by one base. The genes are TRBV7-3 and TRBJ2-1; D call uncertain. V was pared by 6 bases and J by 3 bases, with 9 bases between. Germline CDR1 reads SGHTA; CDR2 reads FQGTGA. The CDR3 runs 13 residues. Here the CDR3 reads CASRQWDYNEQFF. DNA of the CDR3: TGTGCCAGCAGACAGTGGGACTACAATGAGCAGTTCTTC.

The sample holds many counts of this clonotype. The J gene is TRBJ2-1, the V gene TRBV11-3, with TRBD2 matching over 9 bases. There are 19 residues in the CDR3. V dropped 5 bases and J dropped 2; count of bases not matched to a gene: 16. Germline CDR1 is SGHNT and CDR2 is YENEEA. The CDR3 loop reads CASSPRTSEGLGAYNEQFF. CDR3 in DNA: TGTGCCAGCAGCCCTCGGACTAGCGAGGGGCTGGGGGCCTACAATGAGCAGTTCTTC.

This clonotype turned up a few times. The chain has TRBV4-1 and TRBJ2-3, with TRBD2 matching over 12 bases. CDR1 is MGHRA, CDR2 YSYEKL, per germline. J was trimmed by 8 bases and V by 0 bases; bases with no gene match: 9. The CDR3 loop spans 17 amino acids. This chain's CDR3 is CASSQDSLAGGRGTQYF. As DNA, the CDR3 is TGCGCCAGCAGCCAAGATAGCCTAGCGGGGGGGCGGGGTACGCAGTATTTT.

The V gene is TRBV19, the J gene TRBJ1-5; D unclear. V was cut by 0 bases and J by 0 bases, with 6 bases left in between. The CDR3 is 15 residues long. Per germline, CDR1 LNHDA and CDR2 SQIVND (reference sequence). CDR3 nucleotide sequence: TGTGCCAGTAGTATAGATGGGAATAGCAATCAGCCCCAGCATTTT. Protein product: CASSIDGNSNQPQHF. The whole variable domain, filled in from reference TRBV19 and TRBJ1-5, reads DGGITQSPKYLFRKEGQNVTLSCEQNLNHDAMYWYRQDPGQGLRLIYYSQIVNDFQKGDIAEGYSVSREKKESFPLTVTSAQKNPTAFYLCASSIDGNSNQPQHFGDGTRLSIL.

The J gene is TRBJ2-7, the V gene TRBV4-1; no firm D call. Germline V gene data show CDR1 as MGHRA and CDR2 as YSYEKL. The CDR3 spans 14 residues. V dropped 1 base and J dropped 1 base, with 8 bases sitting between them. CDR3 sequence reads: CASSQGRGSYEQYV. The CDR3 bases are TGCGCCAGCAGCCAAGGGCGTGGGTCCTACGAGCAGTACGTC.

This clonotype was seen only a few times. The chain has TRBV27 and TRBJ2-3; D is possibly TRBD2 (5 bases). In germline, CDR1 is MNHEY, CDR2 SMNVEV (reference sequence). V shed 0 bases and J shed 3 bases, with 13 bases lying between them. The CDR3 is 16 residues long. CDR3 protein: CASSLSRAARTDTQYF. CDR3 in DNA: TGTGCCAGCAGTTTATCGAGGGCAGCGAGAACAGATACGCAGTATTTT.

This clonotype was seen a few times. The chain links TRBV6-1 to TRBJ2-1; TRBD2 matches at 11 bases. There are 16 residues in the CDR3. Germline V CDR1 and CDR2: MNHNS, SASEGT. Unmatched junction bases numbered 9, after V lost 5 bases and J lost 6 bases. The CDR3: CASSYSTSGGSNEQFF. The CDR3 nucleotides read TGTGCCAGCAGTTACAGTACTAGCGGGGGTTCCAATGAGCAGTTCTTC.

J is TRBJ2-2 and V is TRBV19; no clear D gene. The germline CDR1 and CDR2 sequences are LNHDA and SQIVND (reference sequence). The V gene lost 3 bases and the J gene lost 6 bases, with 8 bases spanning the gap. The CDR3 contains 13 residues. CDR3: CASSIGFAGELFF. The CDR3 coding sequence is TGTGCCAGTAGTATCGGGTTCGCCGGGGAGCTGTTTTTT.

This clonotype was observed a handful of times. The rearrangement uses TRBV19 and TRBJ2-2, with TRBD1 identical over 7 bases. CDR1 LNHDA and CDR2 SQIVND come from the germline V gene (reference sequence). J was trimmed by 7 bases and V by 7 bases; bases with no gene match: 9. This CDR3 has 14 residues. The CDR3 sequence: CASKGDSTYGELFF. The CDR3 coding sequence is TGTGCCAGTAAAGGGGACAGCACCTACGGGGAGCTGTTTTTT.

This clonotype was observed at least ten times. The CDR3 sequence: CASSLAGGINQPQHF. CDR3 nucleotide sequence: TGTGCCAGCAGCTTAGCGGGGGGGATAAATCAGCCCCAGCATTTT. The chain uses TRBV7-9 and TRBJ1-5, with a tentative D call TRBD1 (5 bases). V was cut by 0 bases and J by 4 bases, with 10 bases left in between. CDR1 and CDR2 (germline): SEHNR, FQNEAQ (reference sequence). CDR3 size: 15 residues.

This clonotype occurred a few times. V usage is TRBV10-3 and J usage is TRBJ1-1, with D maybe TRBD1 (5 bases). This CDR3 has 15 residues. V lost 1 base and J lost 1, with 10 bases in between. Germline lookup yields CDR1 ENHRY and CDR2 SYGVKD. The CDR3 spells CAISELSGKNTEAFF. The CDR3 DNA reads as TGTGCCATCAGTGAGTTGTCAGGGAAGAACACTGAAGCTTTCTTT.

In this sample, this clonotype turned up once. An end of the junction does not agree with germline; a read error may underlie this. The chain recombines TRBV18 with TRBJ1-5; TRBD1 might be the D (5 bases). The CDR3 is 18 amino acids. Germline CDR1 is KGHSH and CDR2 is LQKENI. CDR3 amino acids: CANSPPGGRVDGNQPQHF. The CDR3 region has the DNA TGTGCCAACTCACCACCCGGCGGCAGGGTTGACGGCAATCAGCCCCAGCATTTT.

V and J are TRBV6-1 and TRBJ2-3; 8 bases map to TRBD1. V was clipped by 6 bases and J by 13 bases; unmatched bases: 3. Germline V gene lookup returns CDR1 MNHNS and CDR2 SASEGT. This CDR3 region has 10 residues. CDR3 nucleotide sequence: TGTGCCAGCAGACTGGGACAGGAGTATTTT. This encodes CASRLGQEYF.

V is TRBV6-2 or TRBV6-3 and J is TRBJ2-5; D is possibly TRBD2 (5 bases). CDR1 and CDR2 from the germline V gene are MNHEY and SVGEGT. Trimming took off 8 bases at V and 5 bases at J, with 12 bases between the two ends. This CDR3 is built from 12 residues. DNA of the CDR3: TGTGCCAGCCGACCCCCGGGGGAGACCCAGTACTTC. It codes for CASRPPGETQYF.

This chain connects TRBV7-4 to TRBJ1-2, with 8 bases fitting TRBD1. With V trimmed by 5 bases and J by 2 bases, 13 bases remained unmatched. Looked up from germline, CDR1 is SGHVT and CDR2 is SQSDAQ. The CDR3 runs to 17 residues. CDR3 sequence (DNA): TGTGCCAGCAGCAGTACAGGGGGTAATTTGGCGAACTATGGCTACACCTTC. Its translation: CASSSTGGNLANYGYTF.

A few counts support this clonotype. This chain connects TRBV6-1 to TRBJ2-7; TRBD1 agrees at 7 bases. V was clipped by 2 bases and J by 4 bases; unmatched bases: 5. This CDR3 comprises 14 residues. Germline CDR1 and CDR2: MNHNS and SASEGT. This CDR3 is CASSESPTGYEQYV. As DNA, the CDR3 is TGTGCCAGCAGTGAATCACCGACAGGGTACGAGCAGTACGTC.

This clonotype was seen a few times. The rearrangement joins TRBV7-9 to TRBJ2-3, with D tentatively TRBD1 (5 bases). Germline loops: CDR1 SEHNR, CDR2 FQNEAQ (reference sequence). The CDR3 spans 16 residues. The V end lost 2 bases, the J end lost 2 bases, and 14 bases lay between the germline ends. In nucleotides, the CDR3 is TGTGCCAGCAGCTTAAGAACACTGGACAACACAGATACGCAGTATTTT. Translating it yields CASSLRTLDNTDTQYF.

The gene calls are TRBV5-5 and TRBJ2-5, with 9 bases identical to TRBD1. This CDR3 is 15 amino acids long. Germline CDR1 is SGHKS and CDR2 is YYEKEE (reference sequence). The ends lost 2 bases at V and 5 bases at J; junction bases unmatched: 7. CDR3 amino acids: CASSLRTGERETQYF. CDR3 bases: TGTGCCAGCAGCTTACGGACAGGGGAGAGGGAGACCCAGTACTTC.

This clonotype was counted between two and nine times. The chain recombines TRBV28 with TRBJ1-1; tentatively, D is TRBD1 (5 bases). The CDR3 spans 15 residues. V shed 6 bases and J shed 6 bases, with 20 bases lying between them. The germline gives CDR1 MDHEN, CDR2 SYDVKM. CDR3 bases: TGTGCCAGCAGCCCAGAAGTTAACAGGTTGGCTGAAGCTTTCTTT. Its protein is CASSPEVNRLAEAFF.

The rearrangement uses TRBV7-8 and TRBJ2-5; 8 nucleotides align to TRBD2. This CDR3 has 16 amino acids. J was trimmed by 4 bases and V by 1 base; bases with no gene match: 8. Germline-derived CDR1 and CDR2 are SGHVS and FQNEAQ. CDR3 in amino acids: CASSLELGGGRETQYF. The CDR3 DNA reads as TGTGCCAGCAGCTTAGAGCTCGGGGGGGGCCGAGAGACCCAGTACTTC. The full variable domain, with the rest looked up from reference TRBV7-8 and TRBJ2-5, is GAGVSQSPRYKVAKRGQDVALRCDPISGHVSLFWYQQALGQGPEFLTYFQNEAQLDKSGLPSDRFFAERPEGSVSTLKIQRTQQEDSAVYLCASSLELGGGRETQYFGPGTRLLVL.

V is TRBV4-1 and J is TRBJ1-1; D gene unclear. The V end lost 1 base, the J end lost 4 bases, and 10 bases lay between the germline ends. Germline V CDR1 and CDR2: MGHRA, YSYEKL. The CDR3 extends over 14 amino acids. The CDR3 DNA follows: TGCGCCAGCAGCCAAGGTCAGGACGGCACTGAAGCTTTCTTT. It translates to CASSQGQDGTEAFF.

This chain uses TRBV4-3 with TRBJ2-1, with TRBD2 as a possible D gene (6 bases). This CDR3 contains 14 residues. Deletions cut 2 bases from V and 8 bases from J, with 13 bases between. Germline CDR1 is LGHNA and CDR2 is YSLEER. CDR3: CASSQIGTLDEQFF. The CDR3 bases are TGCGCCAGCAGCCAAATTGGGACTCTGGATGAGCAGTTCTTC.

The chain couples TRBV6-5 to TRBJ2-3; D gene unclear. V was pared by 8 bases and J by 1 base, with 10 bases between. Germline V gene data show CDR1 as MNHEY and CDR2 as SVGAGI. This CDR3 is built from 13 residues. CDR3 amino acids: CASWQRGTDTQYF. CDR3 nucleotide sequence: TGTGCCAGCTGGCAAAGGGGCACAGATACGCAGTATTTT.

This clonotype turned up a few times. In DNA form, the CDR3 reads TGTGCCAGCAGTTCCTCATCAGGGTATGGCTACACCTTC. Protein: CASSSSSGYGYTF. The chain has TRBV12-3 or TRBV12-4 and TRBJ1-2; D perhaps matches TRBD1 (5 bases). Trimming shortened V by 4 bases and J by 5 bases, and 11 bases separated the two germline ends. This CDR3 has 13 amino acids.

This clonotype has only a few counts. This sequence joins TRBV7-6 and TRBJ2-1; D gene unclear. The V gene lost 4 bases and the J gene lost 0 bases, with 16 bases spanning the gap. There are 17 residues in the CDR3. Per the germline V gene, CDR1 is SGHVS and CDR2 is FNYEAQ. The CDR3 spells CASSSRVGRSSYNEQFF. In DNA, the CDR3 is TGTGCCAGCAGCTCACGGGTCGGGCGGAGCTCCTACAATGAGCAGTTCTTC.

Details on this clonotype: A much larger clone differs by one base, so this may be a read error. The genes are TRBV7-9 and TRBJ1-1, with no clear D. CDR1 and CDR2 from the germline V gene are SEHNR and FQNEAQ (reference sequence). This CDR3 spans 17 amino acids. V was shortened by 4 bases and J by 4 bases, with 22 bases between the two germline ends. In DNA, the CDR3 is TGTGCCAGCAGCTCCCAGAGCGTGGGCTGGGCGACCACTGAAGCTTTCTTT. Amino acid sequence: CASSSQSVGWATTEAFF.

V is TRBV27 and J is TRBJ2-3; 11 bases line up with TRBD2. After removal of 7 bases from V and 1 base from J, the junction contained 4 bases not matched to a gene. Germline values: CDR1 MNHEY, CDR2 SMNVEV (reference sequence). The CDR3 has 15 residues. CDR3 DNA sequence: TGTGCCAGCAACCTAGCGGGGGGCGGCACAGATACGCAGTATTTT. This translates into CASNLAGGGTDTQYF.

The gene calls are TRBV6-6 and TRBJ1-3; no reliable D call. The ends were cut back, 7 bases at V and 4 bases at J, with 17 bases in the middle. Germline V gene data show CDR1 as MNHNY and CDR2 as SVGAGI (reference sequence). This CDR3 has 15 amino acids. CDR3 residues: CASNSRGVGGNTIYF. The DNA for the CDR3 is TGTGCCAGCAACTCCCGGGGTGTTGGAGGAAACACCATATATTTT.

The sample holds a few counts of this clonotype. The rearrangement links TRBV11-3 to TRBJ2-2, with TRBD2 matching 7 bases. CDR1 SGHNT and CDR2 YENEEA come from the germline V gene. This CDR3 is 14 amino acids long. The V segment lost 5 bases and the J segment 5 bases; nucleotides outside the gene matches: 5. This chain's CDR3 is CASSGRRGTGELFF. The CDR3 DNA follows: TGTGCCAGCAGCGGCAGGCGGGGGACCGGGGAGCTGTTTTTT.